What follows describes a single TCR beta chain. What it binds is not known. PCR amplification relied on 60 Vbeta primers (plus 13 Jbeta primers). The table came from immunoSEQ multiplex PCR; TCRdb's copy has only in-frame clones and leaves some out. In the table there are around 84,000 clones, roughly four fifths of which are singletons. Trimming stripped 0 bases from V and 7 bases from J, with 4 bases between. Per the germline V gene, CDR1 is MNHNY and CDR2 is SVGAGI (reference sequence). The CDR3 is 12 amino acids. This sample is part of a study of cytomegalovirus exposure and HLA in healthy donors. Study-wide findings and caveats: The study listed 164 cytomegalovirus-associated TCR beta chains.

The sequence came from a human donor in good health. The sequencing sample was made of PBMCs. The chain employs TRBV6-6 and TRBJ1-5; D unclear. The CDR3 DNA sequence: TGTGCCAGCAGTTACTCGTCGCAGCCCCAGCATTTT. Translating gives CASSYSSQPQHF.